The 8 T cell receptor beta chains in this list originate from one sample, sequenced in a study of CXCR3-negative and CXCR3-positive naive CD8 T cells. Findings of the study overall: A higher hydrophobicity marked the TRB CDR3s of CXCR3-positive naive cells versus CXCR3-negative naive cells.

The authors made the TRB cDNA libraries by 5' RACE using UMI labels. TCRdb reanalyzed the 5' RACE reads, giving one entry per CDR3 protein sequence and no DNA. This table holds 130,000 to 150,000 distinct CDR3 sequences. No cognate antigen is known for these TCRs. The material sequenced was naive CXCR3+ CD8+ T cells from blood. Noted subset: CD45RO-CCR7+CD27+CD95- naive CD8+ T cells expressing CXCR3 (TNR3+). These receptor sequences come from a human donor in good health. Some clones in this sample may be carry-over from other donors' samples.

V is TRBV7-6 and J is TRBJ2-5; TCRdb's assignment of TRBD1 cannot be checked, as there is no DNA. The CDR3 sequence is 15 residues long. CDR1 SGHVS and CDR2 FNYEAQ come from the germline V gene. The CDR3 region is CASRQGQGIAETQYF.

The gene calls are TRBV11-2 and TRBJ2-1; lacking DNA, the TRBD2 call made by TCRdb goes unchecked. Germline values: CDR1 SGHAT, CDR2 FQNNGV. The CDR3 covers 12 residues. The CDR3 region is CASSFGGNEQFF.

The chain recombines TRBV19 with TRBJ2-1; as DNA is missing, the TRBD1 call by TCRdb cannot be tested. The CDR3 sequence is 11 residues long. CDR1 is LNHDA and CDR2 is SQIVND in the germline V gene (reference sequence). CDR3 loop: CATRRGNEQFF.

This chain links TRBV12-3 or TRBV12-4 with TRBJ2-4; the D call of TRBD1 rests on TCRdb alone, since no DNA is present to check it. This CDR3 comprises 14 residues. CDR3: CASSFGGAKNIQYF.

V and J are TRBV28 and TRBJ2-7; the D call of TRBD1 rests on TCRdb alone, since no DNA is present to check it. The length of the CDR3 is 16 residues. Germline assignment: CDR1 MDHEN and CDR2 SYDVKM. The CDR3 reads CASSLLGQGARAEQYF.

The rearrangement uses TRBV12-3 or TRBV12-4 and TRBJ2-7; TCRdb lists TRBD2, though no DNA is available to test this call. CDR3 length equals 19 residues. The CDR3 protein is CASSLIGLAGGWSSYEQYF.

The rearrangement joins TRBV28 to TRBJ2-7. This CDR3 spans 15 amino acids. Looked up from germline, CDR1 is MDHEN and CDR2 is SYDVKM. The CDR3 region is CASSLWLDSAYEQYF.

The chain uses TRBV28 and TRBJ1-6; TCRdb proposes TRBD1, but this gene call is untestable without DNA. This CDR3 has 17 residues. Germline CDR1 MDHEN, CDR2 SYDVKM. The CDR3 loop is CASSFRTGRSYNSPLHF.